The clone carrying this T cell receptor (beta chain) turned up a few times. Antigen: not known. Naive CD4+ T cells were purified with Tregs depleted by CD25. After constant-region reverse-primer amplification, full-length variable regions underwent semi-nested PCR with Nested Universal Primer A. TCRdb re-called the 5' RACE reads through MiXCR, storing one row per CDR3 protein. Of under 60,000 distinct CDR3 sequences in the sample, 25% to 30% were seen once. The CDR3 extends over 15 amino acids. V gave up 5 bases and J gave up 4 bases, with 18 bases separating them. Per the germline V gene, CDR1 is SGHDT and CDR2 is YYEEEE. Regarding the study as a whole: Tumor memory CD4+ T cell TCR gene usage was found to cluster with blood and lymph node memory CD4+ cells and with lymph node naive CD4+ cells. Greatest tumor Treg TCR overlap was with tumor naive CD4+ cells.

Specimen: naive CD4+ T cells sorted from blood. This sample's subset: naive CD4+ T cells, CD4+CD45RA+CD25-. This TCR came from a female donor with breast cancer. The genes are TRBV5-6 and TRBJ2-5; no reliable D call. DNA of the CDR3: TGTGCCAGCAGTAAAGGGATCAGCTCTGGAGAGACCCAGTACTTC. Its protein product is CASSKGISSGETQYF.